The rows below give T cell receptor beta chains drawn from one sample of a study of beta chain features in type 1 diabetes. Assay used: immunoSEQ multiplex PCR; TCRdb lists only in-frame clones, some missing. The table shows tens of thousands of clones, with under 35% occurring only once. Sequencing was carried out using stem cell memory CD4+ T cells from blood. The receptors were gathered from a woman aged 18 to 35 in good health. Each CDR3 is given without its conserved first and last residue.

j_gene,v_gene,CDR3aa
TRBJ2-1,TRBV29-1,SVVGGRHNEQF
TRBJ2-1,TRBV30,AWSAQWTRGGNEQF
TRBJ2-1,TRBV9,ASSVSENNEQF
TRBJ1-5,TRBV2,ASRKQGVRGQPQH
TRBJ1-6,TRBV18,ASSAMGRENSPLH
TRBJ1-1,TRBV19,ASIDRGSNTEAF
TRBJ2-7,TRBV7-2,ASSPGLAGGPREQY
TRBJ2-7,TRBV7-9,ASSLWGQGSYEQY
TRBJ2-3,TRBV5-1,ASSSPGQGTDTQY
TRBJ2-2,TRBV9,ASSRENTGELF
TRBJ1-5,TRBV6-5,ASRDRLNQPQH